These T cell receptor beta chains were read from a single sample in a study of blood T cell repertoires in COVID-19. Data came from immunoSEQ multiplex PCR; TCRdb stores just in-frame clones and leaves some out. The sample consists of 50,000 or so clones, over 85% of them appearing once. Sequenced input: peripheral blood. These receptors were obtained from a man at least 80 years old with acute or convalescent COVID-19. Each CDR3 is given with its conserved first and last residue. D genes are given only for firm matches. Rows may omit the clone size; those that give it use once, few, many or a size class.

size,V,J,D,DNA,CDR3
-,TRBV3-1/TRBV3-2,TRBJ1-2,-,TGTGCCAGCAGGGGAACAGGGAACAACTATGGCTACACCTTC,CASRGTGNNYGYTF
-,TRBV19,TRBJ2-3,-,TGTGCCAGTAGTATCCCCAGGGGCGCAGCAGATACGCAGTATTTT,CASSIPRGAADTQYF
-,TRBV4-2,TRBJ2-5,TRBD1,TGTGCCAGCAGCCAAGGGACAGGGGGCGTTGGGACCCAGTACTTC,CASSQGTGGVGTQYF
-,TRBV30,TRBJ2-5,-,TGTGCCTGGAGTGCCGGGCAAGAGACCCAGTACTTC,CAWSAGQETQYF
-,TRBV10-1,TRBJ2-5,-,TGCGCCAGCAGTGAGTCTCAGTTCTCCCCCGTAGAGACCCAGTACTTC,CASSESQFSPVETQYF
once,TRBV19,TRBJ1-1,-,TGTGCCAGTAGTATGCTAGCATCTGAAGCTTTCTTT,CASSMLASEAFF
-,TRBV3-1/TRBV3-2,TRBJ2-5,TRBD1,TGTGCCAGCAGCCAAGCAGGGACAGAAGAGACCCAGTACTTC,CASSQAGTEETQYF
once,TRBV6-9,TRBJ2-5,-,TGTGCCAGCAGTTATTATAAACAGGAGAGCCAAGAGACCCAGTACTTC,CASSYYKQESQETQYF
-,TRBV6-5,TRBJ1-4,-,TGTGCCAGCAGCAGGCGAAATGAAAAACTGTTTTTT,CASSRRNEKLFF
-,TRBV7-7,TRBJ1-5,-,TGTGCCAGCAGCTTAGGTAACAGGGATAATCAGCCCCAGCATTTT,CASSLGNRDNQPQHF
-,TRBV5-4,TRBJ2-2,-,TGTGCCAGCAGCTCCCGAGGTGGGAACACCGGGGAGCTGTTTTTT,CASSSRGGNTGELFF
once,TRBV9,TRBJ2-7,TRBD1,TGTGCCAGCAGCGTAGGGGGGACAGGGACCTACGAGCAGTACTTC,CASSVGGTGTYEQYF
-,TRBV19,TRBJ1-4,-,TGTGCCAGTAGTGAAGGGGGGGGAGAAAAACTGTTTTTT,CASSEGGGEKLFF
-,TRBV10-2,TRBJ1-1,TRBD1,TGCGCCAGCAGAGATCCCGGGACAGGCACTGAAGCTTTCTTT,CASRDPGTGTEAFF
-,TRBV19,TRBJ1-4,-,TGTGCCAGTAGTATACCAGGGACTAATGAAAAACTGTTTTTT,CASSIPGTNEKLFF
-,TRBV19,TRBJ1-6,TRBD1,TGTGCCAGTAGTCCAGCGACAGGGGTCTATAATTCACCCCTCCACTTT,CASSPATGVYNSPLHF
-,TRBV27,TRBJ2-5,TRBD2,TGTGCCAGCAGGGGGACTAGCGGGGGGCGGCAAGAGACCCAGTACTTC,CASRGTSGGRQETQYF
-,TRBV11-2,TRBJ2-2,-,TGTGCCAGCAGCACCAACAGGGTTTCCACCGGGGAGCTGTTTTTT,CASSTNRVSTGELFF
-,TRBV20-1,TRBJ1-3,-,TGCAGTGCTAGTCTACCCCTGGCGGGATCTGGAAACACCATATATTTT,CSASLPLAGSGNTIYF
-,TRBV11-2,TRBJ2-7,-,TGTGCCAGCAGCTTAACGAGGGGGAATTACGAGCAGTACTTC,CASSLTRGNYEQYF
few,TRBV20-1,TRBJ2-5,-,TGCAGTGCTAGTCCGCGGGGGCATTGGGCGGAGACCCAGTACTTC,CSASPRGHWAETQYF
-,TRBV14,TRBJ1-2,TRBD1,TGTGCCAGCAGCCAAGACAGGGGGCCCTTCTATGGCTACACCTTC,CASSQDRGPFYGYTF
-,TRBV30,TRBJ1-5,-,TGTGCCTGGAGTGTAGGGGGGCCCCAGCATTTT,CAWSVGGPQHF
once,TRBV29-1,TRBJ1-5,-,TGCAGCGTGGCCCGGGGGGGGCAGGATCAGCCCCAGCATTTT,CSVARGGQDQPQHF
-,TRBV19,TRBJ2-5,-,TGTGCCAGTAGTATAGTGGGCGGGCTTGAGACCCAGTACTTC,CASSIVGGLETQYF
-,TRBV11-2,TRBJ1-6,-,TGTGCCAGCAGCTTAAGAGTGGACCGGGGGGGGCGTCATTCACCCCTCCACTTT,CASSLRVDRGGRHSPLHF
-,TRBV18,TRBJ1-6,-,TGTGCCAGCTCACGGGACTTGGGGAATTCACCCCTCCACTTT,CASSRDLGNSPLHF
-,TRBV30,TRBJ1-4,TRBD1,TGTGCCTGGAGAGCGGGACAGGCAACTAATGAAAAACTGTTTTTT,CAWRAGQATNEKLFF
-,TRBV5-1,TRBJ2-7,-,TGCGCCAGCAGCTTGATAGGGGCGAGGGAGCAGTACTTC,CASSLIGAREQYF
-,TRBV4-2,TRBJ2-3,TRBD2,TGTGCCAGCAGCCAAGAACGGGGGGATAAGACAGATACGCAGTATTTT,CASSQERGDKTDTQYF
-,TRBV19,TRBJ1-4,-,TGTGCCAGTAGTATTGATGGGGGGAGGACTAATGAAAAACTGTTTTTT,CASSIDGGRTNEKLFF
-,TRBV3-1/TRBV3-2,TRBJ1-1,-,TGTGCCAGCAGCCAAACCCCCAGGCTTACTGAAGCTTTCTTT,CASSQTPRLTEAFF
-,TRBV7-2,TRBJ2-3,-,TGTGCCAGCAGCTTAGAGGCTAGGCGGGATACGCAGTATTTT,CASSLEARRDTQYF
-,TRBV2,TRBJ2-5,-,TGTGCCAGCAGGAGGGGGGAGACCCAGTACTTC,CASRRGETQYF
-,TRBV6-4,TRBJ2-7,-,TGTGCCAGCAGCAATTACGGGCAGTACTTC,CASSNYGQYF
-,TRBV11-2,TRBJ1-5,-,TGTGCCAGCAGCTTAAGGGGGAACCAGCCCCAGCATTTT,CASSLRGNQPQHF
-,TRBV7-9,TRBJ1-1,-,TGTGCCAGCAGTTTAATGGGGCTGAACACTGAAGCTTTCTTT,CASSLMGLNTEAFF
-,TRBV7-2,TRBJ2-5,TRBD2,TGTGCCAGCAGCTGGGGACTAGCGGGGGGAAACCAAGAGACCCAGTACTTC,CASSWGLAGGNQETQYF
-,TRBV7-9,TRBJ1-2,TRBD1,TGTGCCAGCGGACAGGACTATGGCTACACCTTC,CASGQDYGYTF
-,TRBV5-1,TRBJ2-7,TRBD2,TGCGCCAGCAGCTTGGCGGGCGGGGGGTTATACGAGCAGTACTTC,CASSLAGGGLYEQYF
-,TRBV5-1,TRBJ2-3,TRBD2,TGCGCCAGCAGCTTGGCCGCCCTAGCGGGGGGCGCAGATACGCAGTATTTT,CASSLAALAGGADTQYF
-,TRBV5-8,TRBJ2-1,TRBD1,TGTGCCAGCAGCCCTGGGATGGGACAGAACAATGAGCAGTTCTTC,CASSPGMGQNNEQFF
-,TRBV5-1,TRBJ1-6,TRBD1,TGCGCCAGCAGCCGGACAGGAGATGCCTTAAATTCACCCCTCCACTTT,CASSRTGDALNSPLHF
-,TRBV6-4,TRBJ1-6,-,TGTGCCAGCAGGGAAGGCGGGTATAATTCACCCCTCCACTTT,CASREGGYNSPLHF
-,TRBV5-6,TRBJ1-4,-,TGTGCCAGCAGCTTATGGACAGCCCCTGGGAAACTGTTTTTT,CASSLWTAPGKLFF
-,TRBV5-3,TRBJ1-1,-,TGTGCCAGAAGCTTGGAGTCCGGGGTAGTAACTGAAGCTTTCTTT,CARSLESGVVTEAFF